The 25 T cell receptor beta chains reported below all come from one sample, sequenced in a study of neoadjuvant anti-PD-1 for oral cavity cancer. Noted time point: after neoadjuvant nivolumab, at surgical resection. The method was immunoSEQ multiplex PCR; TCRdb's version includes in-frame clones alone and lacks a portion of them. There are tens of thousands of clones in the sample; 30% to 40% occur only once, and roughly a sixth lies in the top ten. This specimen was tumor tissue, taken after nivolumab (anti-PD-1) treatment. All receptors come from a person aged 35-79 years with oral cavity squamous cell carcinoma.

Only one count was recorded for this clone. The V and J genes are TRBV6-1 and TRBJ1-5; the D gene is possibly TRBD1 (6 bases). V lost 4 bases, J lost 0 bases, and 16 bases lay in between. This CDR3 is 17 amino acids long. Germline CDR1 and CDR2: MNHNS and SASEGT. The CDR3 nucleotides read TGTGCCAGCAGTGGGTCAGGGGTGTGGAGTAGCAATCAGCCCCAGCATTTT. It encodes CASSGSGVWSSNQPQHF.

The gene calls are TRBV28 and TRBJ1-2, with 8 bases matching TRBD1. Germline values: CDR1 MDHEN, CDR2 SYDVKM. The CDR3 has 12 residues. Germline trimming cut 6 bases from V and 8 bases from J; bases unmatched to any gene: 5. CDR3 sequence reads: CASRDRGGGYTF. CDR3 in DNA: TGTGCCAGCAGAGACAGGGGAGGAGGCTACACCTTC.

The chain couples TRBV10-2 to TRBJ2-7; the D is unclear. V was trimmed by 0 bases and J by 4 bases, leaving 1 base between them. Germline V lookup: CDR1 WSHSY, CDR2 SAAADI. The CDR3 runs to 11 residues. The CDR3 nucleotides read TGCGCCAGCAGTGAGTCTTACGAGCAGTACTTC. As protein: CASSESYEQYF.

V usage is TRBV7-3 and J usage is TRBJ2-1, with 11 bases matching TRBD2. This CDR3 spans 15 amino acids. Germline CDR1 SGHTA, CDR2 FQGTGA. V was clipped by 5 bases and J by 10 bases; unmatched bases: 10. CDR3 amino acids: CASSPSALAGVEQFF. CDR3 DNA: TGTGCCAGCAGCCCCAGCGCACTAGCGGGGGTGGAGCAGTTCTTC.

The chain employs TRBV5-1 and TRBJ2-3; 7 nucleotides agree with TRBD2. CDR1 and CDR2 from the germline V gene are SGHRS and YFSETQ. This CDR3 has 15 residues. V dropped 2 bases and J dropped 1; count of bases not matched to a gene: 4. The CDR3 loop is CASSFKSGGTDTQYF. The CDR3 DNA is TGCGCCAGCAGCTTTAAAAGCGGGGGCACAGATACGCAGTATTTT.

This clone has only a few counts. V and J are TRBV30 and TRBJ2-7; D unresolved. CDR3 size: 16 residues. V lost 0 bases, J lost 7 bases, and 22 bases lay in between. Germline assignment: CDR1 GTSNPN and CDR2 SVGIG (reference sequence). The CDR3 nucleotides are TGTGCCTGGAGTGTTGGGATTGACACCCTCTTACGGGAGCAGTACTTC. It encodes CAWSVGIDTLLREQYF.

J is TRBJ2-1 and V is TRBV5-1, with D unclear. CDR1 is SGHRS, CDR2 YFSETQ, per germline. This CDR3 is built from 16 residues. Trimming stripped 1 base from V and 6 bases from J, with 17 bases between. The CDR3 loop reads CASSLMTSTSANEQFF. CDR3 coding DNA: TGCGCCAGCAGCTTGATGACCAGCACGAGTGCCAATGAGCAGTTCTTC.

This chain joins TRBV5-1 and TRBJ1-2, with D perhaps matching TRBD1 (6 bases). Germline CDR1 and CDR2: SGHRS and YFSETQ. Trimming stripped 6 bases from V and 4 bases from J, with 16 bases between. The CDR3 has 14 residues. The CDR3 sequence: CASKGGAITYGYTF. CDR3 sequence (DNA): TGCGCCAGCAAGGGGGGGGCGATTACCTATGGCTACACCTTC.

The chain has TRBV7-8 and TRBJ1-1; 7 bases are a match to TRBD1. The trim removed 3 bases at V and 3 bases at J, leaving 7 bases unmatched. Germline V CDR1 and CDR2: SGHVS, FQNEAQ. This CDR3 comprises 15 residues. This CDR3 is CASSFGDSFYTEAFF. The CDR3 nucleotides read TGTGCCAGCAGCTTCGGGGACAGCTTTTACACTGAAGCTTTCTTT.

This clone has only a few counts. The gene calls are TRBV7-6 and TRBJ1-5; D is possibly TRBD1 (6 bases). Germline values: CDR1 SGHVS, CDR2 FNYEAQ. The CDR3 spans 15 residues. V was pared by 5 bases and J by 5 bases, with 16 bases between. In DNA, the CDR3 is TGTGCCAGCAGCCCGGCCGGACAGCTATATCAGCCCCAGCATTTT. This translates into CASSPAGQLYQPQHF.

The J gene is TRBJ1-1, the V gene TRBV28; weak D call: TRBD1 (5 bases). The CDR3 runs 13 residues. V was cut by 1 base and J by 7 bases, with 10 bases left in between. In germline, CDR1 is MDHEN, CDR2 SYDVKM. The CDR3 loop reads CASSLLGTGEAFF. CDR3 nucleotides: TGTGCCAGCAGTTTATTGGGGACGGGTGAAGCTTTCTTT.

The chain combines TRBV5-1 with TRBJ1-6, with a possible D match to TRBD1 (6 bases). Trimming left V 3 bases short and J 10 bases short, with 20 bases between. CDR1 and CDR2 from the germline V gene are SGHRS and YFSETQ. The CDR3 covers 16 residues. The CDR3 loop is CASSSLGGAVGSPLHF. The CDR3 coding sequence is TGCGCCAGCAGCTCCCTGGGGGGCGCGGTAGGATCACCCCTCCACTTT. Full variable domain (rest looked up from reference TRBV5-1 and TRBJ1-6): KAGVTQTPRYLIKTRGQQVTLSCSPISGHRSVSWYQQTPGQGLQFLFEYFSETQRNKGNFPGRFSGRQFSNSRSEMNVSTLELGDSALYLCASSSLGGAVGSPLHFGNGTRLTVT.

The sample holds one count of this clone. The rearrangement uses TRBV6-1 and TRBJ1-1, with 8 bases lining up with TRBD1. Germline loops: CDR1 MNHNS, CDR2 SASEGT. With V trimmed by 8 bases and J by 4 bases, 6 bases remained unmatched. The CDR3 contains 13 residues. The CDR3 DNA is TGTGCCAGCGGACAGGGCTCGGCCACTGAAGCTTTCTTT. It codes for CASGQGSATEAFF.

This clone was counted at least ten times. The V call is TRBV7-8, the J call TRBJ2-1; no clear D. Per the germline V gene, CDR1 is SGHVS and CDR2 is FQNEAQ. V shed 5 bases and J shed 7 bases, with 12 bases lying between them. There are 13 residues in the CDR3. In DNA, the CDR3 is TGTGCCAGCAGCCTAAACCGCGGAAATGAGCAGTTCTTC. It is translated as CASSLNRGNEQFF. The variable domain in full, completed from reference TRBV7-8 and TRBJ2-1, reads GAGVSQSPRYKVAKRGQDVALRCDPISGHVSLFWYQQALGQGPEFLTYFQNEAQLDKSGLPSDRFFAERPEGSVSTLKIQRTQQEDSAVYLCASSLNRGNEQFFGPGTRLTVL.

The chain joins TRBV6-6 to TRBJ2-4; 7 bases map to TRBD1. CDR3 length: 14 amino acids. Germline CDR1 and CDR2: MNHNY and SVGAGI (reference sequence). V was clipped by 7 bases and J by 6 bases; unmatched bases: 9. The CDR3 loop reads CASNPRGQINIQYF. CDR3 sequence (DNA): TGTGCCAGCAACCCAAGGGGACAGATAAACATTCAGTACTTC.

This clone was seen only once. Different DNA sequences within this sample yield the same CDR3. The chain joins TRBV27 to TRBJ1-1; no firm D call. Germline loops: CDR1 MNHEY, CDR2 SMNVEV (reference sequence). This CDR3 spans 13 amino acids. V shed 2 bases and J shed 5 bases, with 9 bases lying between them. Here the CDR3 DNA reads TGTGCCAGCAGTTTACGGGAAAGGACTGAAGCTTTCTTT. Amino acids: CASSLRERTEAFF.

V is TRBV19 and J is TRBJ2-7; D is possibly TRBD1 (5 bases). The CDR3 is 14 residues long. Trimming took off 6 bases at V and 0 bases at J, with 12 bases between the two ends. CDR1 is LNHDA, CDR2 SQIVND, per germline (reference sequence). The CDR3 bases are TGTGCCAGTAGGCCTCAGGGTCGCTCCTACGAGCAGTACTTC. This gives the protein CASRPQGRSYEQYF.

CDR3 residues: CASSPNTDTQYF. Written as DNA, the CDR3 is TGCGCCAGCAGCCCGAACACAGATACGCAGTATTTT. The V and J genes are TRBV5-1 and TRBJ2-3, with no clear D. The CDR3 covers 12 residues. Germline lookup yields CDR1 SGHRS and CDR2 YFSETQ. With 4 bases removed from V and 2 bases from J, the gap between germline ends came to 5 bases.

Concerning this clone itself: Different DNA sequences within this sample yield the same CDR3. The V call is TRBV27, the J call TRBJ2-7; no reliable D call. Trimming removed 5 bases at V and 2 bases at J, with 7 bases between. The germline gives CDR1 MNHEY, CDR2 SMNVEV (reference sequence). CDR3 length: 12 residues. The CDR3 spells CASSPGTYEQYF. The CDR3 region has the DNA TGTGCCAGCAGTCCAGGTACCTACGAGCAGTACTTC.

The rearrangement uses TRBV28 and TRBJ2-7, with D hard to call. There are 10 residues in the CDR3. The germline V gene encodes CDR1 MDHEN and CDR2 SYDVKM. Trimming pared 8 bases from V and 4 bases from J, leaving 6 bases between. The CDR3 DNA reads as TGTGCCAGCTCCCGGTACGAGCAGTACTTC. The encoded protein is CASSRYEQYF.

This clone occurred many times. V and J are TRBV5-4 and TRBJ2-7; a possible D gene is TRBD1 (7 bases). The CDR3 loop spans 14 amino acids. Trimming stripped 4 bases from V and 3 bases from J, with 14 bases between. The germline V gene has CDR1 SGHNT and CDR2 YYREEE (reference sequence). The CDR3 DNA is TGTGCCAGCAGCGGAGGGGACAGAGACTACGAGCAGTACTTC. Its protein product is CASSGGDRDYEQYF.

By share, this clone counts as medium-sized. The genes are TRBV7-2 and TRBJ2-1, with a possible D match to TRBD2 (6 bases). This CDR3 is 13 amino acids long. Trimming took 8 bases from V and 6 from J, leaving 14 bases between them. Germline V gene lookup returns CDR1 SGHTA and CDR2 FQGNSA. This CDR3 is CASGRGGGNEQFF. The DNA of the CDR3 is TGTGCCAGCGGGCGGGGCGGAGGCAATGAGCAGTTCTTC.

This sequence joins TRBV9 and TRBJ2-7; D not certain. The V gene's germline CDR1 is SGDLS and CDR2 YYNGEE. CDR3 length: 13 amino acids. The V gene lost 0 bases and the J gene lost 6 bases, with 10 bases spanning the gap. The CDR3: CASSVGLFGEQYF. The CDR3 DNA reads as TGTGCCAGCAGCGTAGGTCTATTCGGCGAGCAGTACTTC. Looking up the rest from reference TRBV9 and TRBJ2-7 gives the full variable domain: DSGVTQTPKHLITATGQRVTLRCSPRSGDLSVYWYQQSLDQGLQFLIQYYNGEERAKGNILERFSAQQFPDLHSELNLSSLELGDSALYFCASSVGLFGEQYFGPGTRLTVT.

This rearrangement joins TRBV5-4 to TRBJ2-1; a possible D gene is TRBD2 (5 bases). Trimming removed 0 bases from V and 5 bases from J, with 9 bases in between. This CDR3 spans 14 amino acids. Germline V lookup: CDR1 SGHNT, CDR2 YYREEE (reference sequence). As DNA, the CDR3 is TGTGCCAGCAGCTTGGTCGCGCGGGACAATGAGCAGTTCTTC. Translating it yields CASSLVARDNEQFF.

The chain couples TRBV5-1 to TRBJ1-1; TRBD1 might be the D (6 bases). The CDR3 totals 12 residues. Trimming cost V 10 bases and J 0 bases, with 10 bases left between them. Germline values: CDR1 SGHRS, CDR2 YFSETQ. CDR3 sequence (DNA): TGCGCCTCCGGACAGCTGAACACTGAAGCTTTCTTT. Its translation is CASGQLNTEAFF. The variable domain in full, completed from reference TRBV5-1 and TRBJ1-1, reads KAGVTQTPRYLIKTRGQQVTLSCSPISGHRSVSWYQQTPGQGLQFLFEYFSETQRNKGNFPGRFSGRQFSNSRSEMNVSTLELGDSALYLCASGQLNTEAFFGQGTRLTVV.